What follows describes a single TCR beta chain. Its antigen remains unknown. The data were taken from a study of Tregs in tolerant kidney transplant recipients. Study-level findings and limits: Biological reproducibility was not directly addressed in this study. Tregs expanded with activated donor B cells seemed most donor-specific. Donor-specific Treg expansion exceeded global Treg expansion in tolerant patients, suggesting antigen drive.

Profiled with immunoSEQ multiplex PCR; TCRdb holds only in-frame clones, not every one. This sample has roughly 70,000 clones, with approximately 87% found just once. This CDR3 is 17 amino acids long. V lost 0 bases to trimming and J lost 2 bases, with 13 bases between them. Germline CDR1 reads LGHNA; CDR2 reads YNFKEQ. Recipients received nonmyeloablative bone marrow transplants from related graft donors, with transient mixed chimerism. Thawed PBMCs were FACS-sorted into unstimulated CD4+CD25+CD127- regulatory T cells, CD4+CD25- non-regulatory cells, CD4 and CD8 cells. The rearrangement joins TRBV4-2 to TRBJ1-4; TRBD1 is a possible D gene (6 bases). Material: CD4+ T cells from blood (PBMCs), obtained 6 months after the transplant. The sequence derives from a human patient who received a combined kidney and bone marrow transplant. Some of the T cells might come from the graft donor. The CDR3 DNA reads TGTGCCAGCAGCCAAGAGTATCGCGGGGGCACTAATGAAAAACTGTTTTTT. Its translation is CASSQEYRGGTNEKLFF.